This section outlines one T cell receptor (beta chain) sequence together with its context. Allocation to cohorts depended on clinical history reported by the participants. Profiled with immunoSEQ multiplex PCR; TCRdb holds only in-frame clones, not every one. The table records 60,000 to 75,000 clones, roughly two thirds of them present only once. This entry is derived from a study of blood T cell repertoires in COVID-19. The sequence came from a woman aged 60-70 years who had been exposed to COVID-19. The sequenced sample consisted of PBMCs or T cells enriched from blood (not recorded which).

Here the CDR3 DNA reads TGTGCCAGCAGTCCCGGTATAGGAAACACCATATATTTT. Translated: CASSPGIGNTIYF. The chain recombines TRBV27 with TRBJ1-3; D is unresolved. Germline V CDR1 and CDR2: MNHEY, SMNVEV (reference sequence). V was shortened by 5 bases and J by 4 bases, with 9 bases between the two germline ends. The length of the CDR3 is 13 residues.